These 28 T cell receptor beta chains share one sample of origin, sequenced in a study of blood T cell repertoires in COVID-19. TCRdb keeps only in-frame clones here, not all; method: immunoSEQ multiplex PCR. The repertoire holds 300,000 to 350,000 clones, with over 90% as singletons. Sequenced material: PBMCs or T cells enriched from blood (not recorded which). These receptors all stem from a woman in her 30s who had been exposed to COVID-19.

The gene calls are TRBV15 and TRBJ2-5; a weak D match, TRBD1 (5 bases). Germline CDR1 reads LNHNV; CDR2 reads YYDKDF (reference sequence). This CDR3 has 15 residues. V was cut by 2 bases and J by 4 bases, with 14 bases left in between. The CDR3 loop is CATSRQPDRGETQYF. DNA of the CDR3: TGTGCCACCAGCAGACAACCGGATAGGGGAGAGACCCAGTACTTC.

Worth noting for this clone: Other DNA sequences in the sample encode the same CDR3. The chain recombines TRBV20-1 with TRBJ1-2; D gene unclear. Germline V lookup: CDR1 DFQATT, CDR2 SNEGSKA (reference sequence). V lost 2 bases, J lost 8 bases, and 6 bases lay in between. The CDR3 covers 10 residues. As DNA, the CDR3 is TGCAGTGCTAGAAGGGAGGGCTACACCTTC. Protein product: CSARREGYTF.

This chain joins TRBV27 and TRBJ1-1; no clear D gene. Germline V gene lookup returns CDR1 MNHEY and CDR2 SMNVEV (reference sequence). The CDR3 has 13 amino acids. Between the trimmed V and J ends, which lost 6 bases and 1 base, there was a span of 9 bases. CDR3 residues: CASSELGNTEAFF. The DNA of the CDR3 is TGTGCCAGCAGCGAACTCGGGAACACTGAAGCTTTCTTT.

The gene calls are TRBV7-8 and TRBJ1-6; 7 bases are a match to TRBD1. Germline CDR1 and CDR2: SGHVS and FQNEAQ. Trimming cost V 5 bases and J 7 bases; bases outside gene matches: 5. The CDR3 loop spans 14 amino acids. CDR3 residues: CASSRDRGNSPLHF. CDR3 DNA: TGTGCCAGCAGCCGGGACAGAGGGAATTCACCCCTCCACTTT. The full variable domain, with the rest looked up from reference TRBV7-8 and TRBJ1-6, is GAGVSQSPRYKVAKRGQDVALRCDPISGHVSLFWYQQALGQGPEFLTYFQNEAQLDKSGLPSDRFFAERPEGSVSTLKIQRTQQEDSAVYLCASSRDRGNSPLHFGNGTRLTVT.

The chain is built from TRBV7-2 and TRBJ2-3; 9 bases map to TRBD2. CDR3 length: 17 residues. V shed 2 bases, J shed 0 bases, and the junction held 6 bases outside the gene matches. CDR1 is SGHTA, CDR2 FQGNSA, per germline. The CDR3 DNA reads as TGTGCCAGCAGCTTACGCGGTAGCGGGGGAAGCACAGATACGCAGTATTTT. Amino acids: CASSLRGSGGSTDTQYF.

As concerns this clone: Within the sample, other DNA sequences also encode this same CDR3. This chain uses TRBV3-1 (or the pseudogene TRBV3-2) with TRBJ2-5; D possibly corresponds to TRBD2 (6 bases). Germline CDR1 reads LGHDT; CDR2 reads YNNKEL (reference sequence). The CDR3 is 14 amino acids. The V end lost 2 bases, the J end lost 5 bases, and 12 bases lay between the germline ends. The DNA for the CDR3 is TGTGCCAGCAGCCAACTCAGTGGAGGGGAGACCCAGTACTTC. Its translation is CASSQLSGGETQYF.

V gene TRBV12-5 combines with J gene TRBJ1-2; D may be TRBD1 (5 bases). The CDR3 sequence is 13 residues long. Germline-derived CDR1 and CDR2 are LGHNT and FRNRAP. V was cut by 1 base and J by 6 bases, with 9 bases left in between. The CDR3 protein is CASGLGQGHGYTF. In DNA form, the CDR3 reads TGTGCTAGTGGTTTGGGTCAGGGCCATGGCTACACCTTC.

CDR3 amino acids: CAISERTSGGAREDTQYF. DNA of the CDR3: TGTGCCATCAGTGAGCGGACTAGCGGGGGGGCGAGGGAAGATACGCAGTATTTT. This chain links TRBV10-3 with TRBJ2-3; 15 nucleotides line up with TRBD2. Germline lookup yields CDR1 ENHRY and CDR2 SYGVKD. V gave up 2 bases and J gave up 5 bases; unmatched junction bases: 8. The CDR3 sequence is 18 residues long.

The chain carries TRBV25-1 and TRBJ1-1; D unresolved. The V gene lost 1 base and the J gene lost 1 base, with 10 bases spanning the gap. CDR1 and CDR2 from the germline V gene are MGHDK and SYGVNS. The CDR3 has 15 amino acids. The CDR3 region is CASSELYRPNTEAFF. CDR3 sequence (DNA): TGTGCCAGCAGTGAATTATACAGACCGAACACTGAAGCTTTCTTT.

The chain recombines TRBV5-5 with TRBJ1-5; D ambiguous. CDR3 length: 14 amino acids. With 0 bases removed from V and 3 bases from J, the gap between germline ends came to 7 bases. CDR1 is SGHKS, CDR2 YYEKEE, per germline (reference sequence). The CDR3 nucleotides are TGTGCCAGCAGCTTGGAGCCCACCAATCAGCCCCAGCATTTT. It translates to CASSLEPTNQPQHF.

This rearrangement joins TRBV7-6 to TRBJ1-6; D not resolved. The CDR3 sequence is 16 residues long. The V gene lost 5 bases and the J gene lost 7 bases, with 18 bases spanning the gap. The germline V gene encodes CDR1 SGHVS and CDR2 FNYEAQ. This CDR3 is CASSGYGSARNSPLHF. The CDR3 nucleotides read TGTGCCAGCAGCGGCTATGGGTCGGCGCGGAATTCACCCCTCCACTTT. Together with reference TRBV7-6 and TRBJ1-6, the CDR3 gives the full variable domain: GAGVSQSPRYKVTKRGQDVALRCDPISGHVSLYWYRQALGQGPEFLTYFNYEAQQDKSGLPNDRFSAERPEGSISTLTIQRTEQRDSAMYRCASSGYGSARNSPLHFGNGTRLTVT.

There are a few counts of this clone. V usage is TRBV20-1 and J usage is TRBJ2-2, with TRBD2 matching 10 bases. Germline CDR1 and CDR2: DFQATT and SNEGSKA (reference sequence). V shed 6 bases and J 4 bases; nucleotides not matched to a gene: 5. CDR3 length equals 14 residues. This CDR3 is CSASSGGFTGELFF. The CDR3 coding sequence is TGCAGTGCAAGTAGCGGGGGGTTCACCGGGGAGCTGTTTTTT.

V gene TRBV5-6 combines with J gene TRBJ1-2, with D possibly TRBD1 on 6 matching bases. The CDR3 has 14 amino acids. CDR1 and CDR2 from the germline V gene are SGHDT and YYEEEE. V shed 0 bases and J shed 7 bases, with 13 bases lying between them. The CDR3 sequence: CASSLATGVLGYTF. For the CDR3, the DNA is TGTGCCAGCAGCTTGGCGACAGGCGTCCTTGGCTACACCTTC.

This clone was seen more than once but under ten times. The chain combines TRBV7-9 with TRBJ2-7; 9 positions match TRBD2. CDR1 and CDR2 (germline): SEHNR, FQNEAQ (reference sequence). This CDR3 comprises 15 residues. V lost 6 bases to trimming and J lost 0 bases; unmatched junction nucleotides: 6. CDR3 residues: CASSYIAGASYEQYF. In DNA form, the CDR3 reads TGTGCCAGCAGTTATATAGCGGGGGCCTCCTACGAGCAGTACTTC. The variable domain in full, with the rest retrieved from reference TRBV7-9 and TRBJ2-7, is DTGVSQNPRHKITKRGQNVTFRCDPISEHNRLYWYRQTLGQGPEFLTYFQNEAQLEKSRLLSDRFSAERPKGSFSTLEIQRTEQGDSAMYLCASSYIAGASYEQYFGPGTRLTVT.

V and J are TRBV19 and TRBJ1-5; unclear D gene. The V end lost 9 bases, the J end lost 2 bases, and 11 bases lay between the germline ends. Germline V gene data show CDR1 as LNHDA and CDR2 as SQIVND (reference sequence). The CDR3 is made up of 13 amino acids. The CDR3 loop is CASGSEGNQPQHF. The DNA for the CDR3 is TGTGCCAGCGGATCGGAGGGCAATCAGCCCCAGCATTTT.

This chain's CDR3 is CASSLGRGKAFF. As DNA, the CDR3 is TGTGCCAGCAGCTTAGGACGGGGGAAAGCTTTCTTT. This chain connects TRBV5-8 to TRBJ1-1, with TRBD1 as a possible D gene (5 bases). This CDR3 is built from 12 residues. Between the trimmed V and J ends, which lost 2 bases and 9 bases, there was a span of 11 bases. CDR1 and CDR2 from the germline V gene are SGHTS and YDEGEE.

The rearrangement joins TRBV9 to TRBJ2-1, with D maybe TRBD2 (7 bases). Between the trimmed V and J ends, which lost 2 bases and 1 base, there was a span of 10 bases. The CDR3 spans 15 residues. Looked up from germline, CDR1 is SGDLS and CDR2 is YYNGEE. The CDR3 sequence: CASSVAGASYNEQFF. CDR3 in DNA: TGTGCCAGCAGCGTCGCGGGGGCGTCCTACAATGAGCAGTTCTTC.

The table lists this clone with a count of one. The chain combines TRBV5-1 with TRBJ2-2; D perhaps matches TRBD1 (6 bases). Trimming cost V 4 bases and J 5 bases, with 15 bases left between them. Germline CDR1 SGHRS, CDR2 YFSETQ. CDR3 size: 15 residues. In DNA form, the CDR3 reads TGCGCCAGCAGCCCCTCCGGGACATCGACCGGGGAGCTGTTTTTT. This encodes CASSPSGTSTGELFF.

This sequence joins TRBV9 and TRBJ2-2; D unclear. Germline CDR1 reads SGDLS; CDR2 reads YYNGEE. Trimming removed 4 bases at V and 4 bases at J, with 8 bases between. CDR3 length equals 13 residues. The CDR3 sequence: CASSLEVTGELFF. For the CDR3, the DNA is TGTGCCAGCAGCCTCGAGGTCACCGGGGAGCTGTTTTTT.

This chain connects TRBV18 to TRBJ1-1, with 9 positions matching TRBD1. The CDR3 is 16 amino acids. The V segment lost 2 bases and the J segment 3 bases; nucleotides outside the gene matches: 7. Germline CDR1 reads KGHSH; CDR2 reads LQKENI. The CDR3 protein is CASSPADRGTDTEAFF. CDR3 in DNA: TGTGCCAGCTCACCAGCCGACAGGGGGACGGACACTGAAGCTTTCTTT.

This chain connects TRBV7-9 to TRBJ2-7; the D gene is possibly TRBD1 (6 bases). The CDR3 has 14 amino acids. Trimming pared 4 bases from V and 2 bases from J, leaving 12 bases between. Per the germline V gene, CDR1 is SEHNR and CDR2 is FQNEAQ (reference sequence). CDR3 sequence (DNA): TGTGCCAGCAGCTACAGCAGACAGGCCTACGAGCAGTACTTC. This codes for CASSYSRQAYEQYF.

V gene TRBV5-1 combines with J gene TRBJ2-4, with 13 bases identical to TRBD2. The CDR3 is 17 amino acids. Germline CDR1 is SGHRS and CDR2 is YFSETQ. V trimming: 2 bases; J trimming: 4 bases; junction bases outside the gene matches: 6. Here the CDR3 reads CASSFGTSGAFKNIQYF. The CDR3, as DNA: TGCGCCAGCAGCTTTGGGACTAGCGGGGCTTTTAAAAACATTCAGTACTTC.

This clone showed up just a few times. The gene calls are TRBV7-8 and TRBJ1-1; D remains unclear. Trimming took off 1 base at V and 0 bases at J, with 3 bases between the two ends. From germline, CDR1 is SGHVS and CDR2 FQNEAQ. CDR3 length equals 13 residues. CDR3 in DNA: TGTGCCAGCAGCTTAGATATGAACACTGAAGCTTTCTTT. As protein: CASSLDMNTEAFF.

The V and J genes are TRBV4-1 and TRBJ1-3, with D perhaps TRBD1 (6 bases). The CDR3 spans 17 residues. CDR1 MGHRA and CDR2 YSYEKL come from the germline V gene. The V end lost 1 base, the J end lost 7 bases, and 20 bases lay between the germline ends. CDR3 amino acids: CASSQALGGRGLNTIYF. CDR3 DNA sequence: TGCGCCAGCAGCCAAGCCCTGGGGGGGCGAGGCCTGAACACCATATATTTT.

The chain recombines TRBV5-1 with TRBJ2-3; a weak D match, TRBD2 (5 bases). This CDR3 has 15 residues. The germline V gene has CDR1 SGHRS and CDR2 YFSETQ. The V end was cut by 4 bases, the J end by 4 bases, with 16 bases between. This chain's CDR3 is CASSPTGMGADTQYF. DNA of the CDR3: TGCGCCAGCAGCCCGACCGGGATGGGCGCAGATACGCAGTATTTT.

V usage is TRBV6-4 and J usage is TRBJ2-3; 8 bases line up with TRBD1. Germline-derived CDR1 and CDR2 are MRHNA and SNTAGT. Unmatched junction bases numbered 6, after V lost 4 bases and J lost 6 bases. This CDR3 has 14 residues. The DNA of the CDR3 is TGTGCCAGCAGTGGACAGGGGAGCTCGGATACGCAGTATTTT. This encodes CASSGQGSSDTQYF.

The chain uses TRBV19 and TRBJ2-7; TRBD1 matches 7 bases. Trimming took 4 bases from V and 1 from J; bases not matched to a gene: 10. Germline V gene data show CDR1 as LNHDA and CDR2 as SQIVND (reference sequence). This CDR3 spans 16 amino acids. The CDR3 nucleotides are TGTGCCAGTAGTACCACAGACAGGGATGTATCCTACGAGCAGTACTTC. This sequence encodes CASSTTDRDVSYEQYF.

This CDR3 is CASSFKDRPWLYGYTF. The CDR3 DNA reads as TGTGCCAGCAGCTTCAAGGACAGGCCGTGGTTGTATGGCTACACCTTC. The chain joins TRBV11-2 to TRBJ1-2; 7 bases line up with TRBD1. The length of the CDR3 is 16 residues. Germline lookup yields CDR1 SGHAT and CDR2 FQNNGV. Trimming cost V 3 bases and J 5 bases; bases outside gene matches: 12.